The rows below give T cell receptor beta chains drawn from one sample of a study of human CD8 memory T cell subsets. TCRdb derives one entry per CDR3 protein from the 5' RACE reads, leaving out DNA. The table lists more than 10,000 distinct CDR3 sequences. Input material: CD8+ stem-like memory T cells (TSCM and TCM) sorted from PBMCs. These receptors were collected from a human donor in good health. Both conserved end residues are part of each CDR3. The order of the fields is CDR3 protein, clone size, J gene, V gene. Size tells how often a clone was seen (once, few, many) or the class of an expanded clone, and some rows leave it out.

CASSFEPGDTGELFF | NA | TRBJ2-2 | TRBV7-8
CASSYPTSGGDEQFF | NA | TRBJ2-1 | TRBV6-2/TRBV6-3
CASSLGNTQYF | NA | TRBJ2-3 | TRBV5-4
CASSPPTSGVHGGQFF | NA | TRBJ2-1 | TRBV18
CSVLRTGAYNEQFF | NA | TRBJ2-1 | TRBV29-1
CASSSPGDTEAFF | NA | TRBJ1-1 | TRBV6-2/TRBV6-3
CSVTVSSYNEQFF | medium-sized | TRBJ2-1 | TRBV29-1
CASSLRLAGVGNEQFF | NA | TRBJ2-1 | TRBV5-1
CASSGRQYTNTEAFF | NA | TRBJ1-1 | TRBV5-4
CASSFQGLVGYTF | NA | TRBJ1-2 | TRBV12-3/TRBV12-4
CASSLSRQVANTGELFF | NA | TRBJ2-2 | TRBV5-4
CASSNYAGDEQYF | NA | TRBJ2-7 | TRBV11-1
CASSFQTSGREETQYF | NA | TRBJ2-5 | TRBV6-6
CASSMDRNQPQHF | medium-sized | TRBJ1-5 | TRBV7-3
CASNGAGGRTDTQYF | NA | TRBJ2-3 | TRBV2
CASTTGGSVDEQYF | NA | TRBJ2-7 | TRBV5-1
CAWSGGLYNEKLFF | NA | TRBJ1-4 | TRBV30
CAISDPYEQYF | NA | TRBJ2-7 | TRBV10-3
CSARGLAGHEQFF | NA | TRBJ2-1 | TRBV20-1
CSVEGGLGTEAFF | NA | TRBJ1-1 | TRBV29-1
CASTWGLENTEAFF | NA | TRBJ1-1 | TRBV28
CASSERLGGFDEQFF | NA | TRBJ2-1 | TRBV27
CASSFGGAGTEAFF | NA | TRBJ1-1 | TRBV27
CASSNYMNTGELFF | NA | TRBJ2-2 | TRBV9
CASSVGQNTGELFF | medium-sized | TRBJ2-2 | TRBV9
CSAISSGRGNEQFF | NA | TRBJ2-1 | TRBV20-1
CAWSQYSGGEQYF | NA | TRBJ2-7 | TRBV30
CASSKDGEYYGYTF | NA | TRBJ1-2 | TRBV12-3/TRBV12-4
CASSLLAGGTDTQYF | NA | TRBJ2-3 | TRBV7-9
CASSLVFLGREATDTQYF | NA | TRBJ2-3 | TRBV5-1
CASSLAGQGKETQYF | NA | TRBJ2-5 | TRBV5-5
CSAKNTGELFF | NA | TRBJ2-2 | TRBV20-1
CASSPRTGENTGELFF | medium-sized | TRBJ2-2 | TRBV7-9
CASLPRGGGIHEQFF | NA | TRBJ2-1 | TRBV12-5
CAIQGTSSYNEQFF | NA | TRBJ2-1 | TRBV28
CASNAGFYNSPLHF | NA | TRBJ1-6 | TRBV19
CASRLLSTDTQYF | NA | TRBJ2-3 | TRBV27
CASSFTLYEQYF | NA | TRBJ2-7 | TRBV12-3/TRBV12-4
CASSLRTYQETQYF | NA | TRBJ2-5 | TRBV3-1
CASSLAGSSHNEQFF | medium-sized | TRBJ2-1 | TRBV7-9
CSASLEGETYEQYF | NA | TRBJ2-7 | TRBV20-1
CASSSPGLTYEQYF | NA | TRBJ2-7 | TRBV7-9
CASSETLAGATDTQYF | NA | TRBJ2-3 | TRBV10-1
CASSGRDRGGDYGYTF | NA | TRBJ1-2 | TRBV12-3/TRBV12-4
CSAREGGSPRTEAFF | NA | TRBJ1-1 | TRBV20-1
CASSFSIQTGELFF | NA | TRBJ2-2 | TRBV5-1